This T cell receptor beta chain was observed in a study of CD8+ T cells in alopecia areata. This CDR3 contains 15 residues. Trimming shortened V by 3 bases and J by 1 base, and 11 bases separated the two germline ends. CDR1 SGHVS and CDR2 FNYEAQ come from the germline V gene. Remarks on this clone: The target antigen is unknown.

Study conclusions and caveats: Higher clonality and more expanded CD8+ clones appeared in lesional than normal scalp.

Sequencing relied on a cDNA template that was reverse transcribed from extracted RNA. Sequenced by immunoSEQ multiplex PCR; TCRdb stores in-frame clones only, minus some. Altogether 150,000 or so clones are present, about 87% being singletons, with the ten largest covering about 16%. Sequenced material: CD8+ T cells sorted from blood, taken at week 0. This clonotype was sampled from a human donor with alopecia areata. The chain has TRBV7-6 and TRBJ2-3; D perhaps matches TRBD2 (6 bases). CDR3 DNA sequence: TGTGCCAGCAGCTTGGGGGGATCGGGCACAGATACGCAGTATTTT. The encoded protein is CASSLGGSGTDTQYF.